Each of the 7 T cell receptor beta chains below was sequenced from the same sample in a study of T-cell memory formation after mild COVID-19. MiXCR, applied by TCRdb to the 5' RACE reads, yields one record per CDR3 protein. In the table there are approximately 340,000 distinct CDR3 sequences, roughly 13% of which are singletons. The specimen was PBMCs or a T cell subset sorted from them (not recorded which). The receptors shown here come from a man between 18 and 35 years old who had mild COVID-19 (a few samples of this study predate the infection). Cell type and time point are not known.

This clonotype was detected ten times or more. The chain is built from TRBV7-9 and TRBJ1-2; TRBD1 matches 10 bases. Germline V gives CDR1 SEHNR, CDR2 FQNEAQ (reference sequence). The CDR3 runs 15 residues. The V segment lost 6 bases and the J segment 4 bases; nucleotides outside the gene matches: 8. The DNA for the CDR3 is TGTGCCAGCAGTATCTCGGGACAGGGGAGCTATGGCTACACCTTC. Its translation is CASSISGQGSYGYTF.

This clonotype appeared a few times. The chain links TRBV4-3 to TRBJ2-3; D possibly corresponds to TRBD2 (5 bases). The CDR3 sequence is 18 residues long. V dropped 0 bases and J dropped 1 base, with 17 bases sitting between them. Germline V gene sequence: CDR1 LGHNA, CDR2 YSLEER. CDR3 coding DNA: TGCGCCAGCAGCCAAGATCTGTATAGCGATTATGGCACAGATACGCAGTATTTT. Amino acid sequence: CASSQDLYSDYGTDTQYF.

The V and J genes are TRBV28 and TRBJ1-1; TRBD1 might be the D (6 bases). Germline CDR1 is MDHEN and CDR2 is SYDVKM. The CDR3 sequence is 13 residues long. Trimming left V 7 bases short and J 5 bases short, with 14 bases between. The CDR3 loop reads CASIERGATEAFF. CDR3 coding DNA: TGTGCCAGCATCGAGAGGGGGGCGACTGAAGCTTTCTTT.

This clonotype came up a few times. The rearrangement links TRBV10-3 to TRBJ2-1; 8 bases are a match to TRBD1. The CDR3 spans 12 residues. Trimming at V came to 11 bases and at J to 5 bases, leaving 5 bases not matched to a gene. Germline lookup yields CDR1 ENHRY and CDR2 SYGVKD. CDR3 bases: TGTGCCGCCAGGACAGGGAACAATGAGCAGTTCTTC. As protein: CAARTGNNEQFF.

This clonotype was picked up a small number of times. The chain is built from TRBV5-1 and TRBJ1-6; 7 bases line up with TRBD1. Germline CDR1 is SGHRS and CDR2 is YFSETQ. The junction had 11 bases not matched to a gene; V was cut back by 4 bases and J by 7 bases. This CDR3 has 16 residues. Here the CDR3 reads CASSQVPPGQNSPLHF. CDR3 DNA: TGCGCCAGCAGCCAGGTCCCTCCGGGACAGAATTCACCCCTCCACTTT.

This clonotype was detected many times. The chain couples TRBV6-5 to TRBJ1-5, with no clear D. The CDR3 loop spans 15 amino acids. Between the trimmed V and J ends, which lost 0 bases and 11 bases, there was a span of 17 bases. CDR1 and CDR2 from the germline V gene are MNHEY and SVGAGI. The CDR3 sequence: CASSYSGPSSTTQHF. In DNA, the CDR3 is TGTGCCAGCAGTTACTCCGGGCCCAGCTCTACCACCCAGCATTTT.

The chain recombines TRBV29-1 with TRBJ1-2; weak D call: TRBD1 (5 bases). Trimming took 3 bases from V and 5 from J, leaving 13 bases between them. Germline V gene sequence: CDR1 SQVTM, CDR2 ANQGSEA. This CDR3 has 13 residues. The CDR3 coding sequence is TGCAGCGTTGATTGGGACGGACCATATGGCTACACCTTC. It translates to CSVDWDGPYGYTF.